What follows is one T cell receptor beta chain and its context. What it recognizes is unknown. The record originates from a study of TIL therapy for anti-PD-1-resistant metastatic lung cancer. Study-wide context: By whole-exome sequencing, median non-synonymous tumor mutation burden was around 1.5 mutations per megabase.

Time point indicated: pre-treatment sample, taken before nivolumab and TIL therapy. The libraries were made with immunoSEQ v3. Sequencing depth was around 2.2 million read pairs for survey level, roughly 4.5-6.5 million for deep. Data came from immunoSEQ multiplex PCR; TCRdb stores just in-frame clones and leaves some out. Of 50,000 to 70,000 clones in the sample, 75% to 90% were seen once. Study-level points and caveats: Patients were highly selected, enriched for treatment-naive, never-smoker and oncogene-addicted cases.

This CDR3 has 16 amino acids. Trimming shortened V by 1 base and J by 7 bases, and 16 bases separated the two germline ends. The V gene's germline CDR1 is SGHTA and CDR2 FQGNSA. Material: blood, obtained at baseline. The TCR comes from a person aged 25 to 79 with non-small cell lung cancer. V is TRBV7-2 and J is TRBJ2-2; D not resolved. CDR3 DNA: TGTGCCAGCAGCTTAGTCGTGGGGATGGGTAGCGGGGAGCTGTTTTTT. Translating it yields CASSLVVGMGSGELFF.